This T cell receptor beta chain appears in the sequencing data of a study of CXCR3-negative and CXCR3-positive naive CD8 T cells. Study-wide points: The study found CXCR3 expression partially decreased after cryopreservation and ran most assays on fresh PBMCs. The study found that naive CXCR3-negative and CXCR3-positive cells shared TRBV-TRBJ usage, while memory cells differed. Higher TRB CDR3 hydrophobicity marked CXCR3-positive naive cells relative to CXCR3-negative naive cells.

In the case of this clonotype: The antigen remains unidentified.

Germline-derived CDR1 and CDR2 are SGHRS and YFSETQ. This CDR3 is 14 amino acids long. In preparing the TRB cDNA libraries, 5' RACE with UMI labels was used. TCRdb re-called the 5' RACE reads; every CDR3 protein appears as one record, without DNA. The sample holds 46,000 or so distinct CDR3 sequences. The sample comprised naive CXCR3- CD8+ T cells from blood. The subset was: CD45RO-CCR7+CD27+CD95- naive CD8+ T cells lacking CXCR3 (TNR3-). The chain employs TRBV5-1 and TRBJ2-1. The TCR comes from a human donor in good health. Some clones in this sample may be carry-over from other donors' samples. CDR3 sequence reads: CASSLEGSGNEQFF.